This passage covers 5 T cell receptor beta chains from one sample sequenced in a study of preoperative IRX-2 immunotherapy in early breast cancer. Specified treatment: preoperative locoregional IRX-2 cytokine immunotherapy. The repertoire was sequenced with immunoSEQ multiplex PCR; TCRdb's copy has only in-frame clones and lacks some. In the table there are about 42,000 clones, about 80% of which are singletons. The sequences come from tumor tissue, collected after IRX-2 immunotherapy. These receptors originate from a human donor with breast cancer.

V is TRBV18 and J is TRBJ2-2; 12 bases fit TRBD2. Looked up from germline, CDR1 is KGHSH and CDR2 is LQKENI. This CDR3 has 20 amino acids. Trimming took 2 bases from V and 1 from J; bases not matched to a gene: 11. CDR3 coding DNA: TGTGCCAGCTCACCAACTGGGAAGACTAGCGGGGGAGAGAACACCGGGGAGCTGTTTTTT. This encodes CASSPTGKTSGGENTGELFF.

This chain uses TRBV7-6 with TRBJ2-7; D unclear. Germline CDR1 reads SGHVS; CDR2 reads FNYEAQ. The V and J ends lost 7 bases and 0 bases respectively, with 16 bases between them. The CDR3 runs to 15 residues. The CDR3 loop is CASTPLQAGSYEQYF. The CDR3 DNA is TGTGCCAGCACCCCGCTGCAGGCCGGCTCCTACGAGCAGTACTTC.

About this clone itself: Germline is not matched at one junction end, which may reflect a read error. V is TRBV6-8 and J is TRBJ2-1; D might be TRBD1 (5 bases). This CDR3 contains 13 residues. Per germline, CDR1 MNHGY and CDR2 SAAAGT. The CDR3 spells CAISALQGGEQFF. CDR3 bases: TGTGCCATCAGTGCCCTTCAGGGTGGTGAGCAGTTCTTC.

The chain links TRBV5-1 to TRBJ1-5; D gene unclear. Germline-derived CDR1 and CDR2 are SGHRS and YFSETQ. CDR3 length: 14 residues. The germline V and J ends were trimmed by 5 bases and 3 bases, with 12 bases remaining between them. The CDR3 coding sequence is TGCGCCAGCAGACTCGACCCGTCCAATCAGCCCCAGCATTTT. As protein: CASRLDPSNQPQHF.

The CDR3 nucleotides are TGTGCCAGCAGCACACTGGACAGGGGGCGTGACCATGGCTACACCTTC. It yields the protein CASSTLDRGRDHGYTF. The chain joins TRBV7-5 to TRBJ1-2; the table's D gene call, TRBD1, was not cross checked with the DNA. TRBV7-5 is noted as a pseudogene. The CDR3 covers 16 residues.